This T cell receptor (beta chain) was recorded in a study of T cell responses to AZD1222 COVID-19 vaccine (dated by TCRdb to the early 2020s). Broadly, across the study: A total of under 250 trial participants underwent TCR sequencing, of whom under 220 had received two doses of AZD1222 and some 25 had received two doses of the MenACWY control vaccine. Trial participants were enrolled by age into subgroups of 18-55, 56-69 and 70-plus years, and 148, 28 and 57 TCR-sequenced participants, respectively, were included in these subgroups.

Overall results and qualifications from the work: Reportedly, close to half of the unique spike-specific TCRs recognized epitopes lying outside the regions that are mutated in the B.1.351 and B.1.1.7 variants. The 56-69-year group was small, and its depth increase did not reach significance, likely because of low power. No day 14 peak-response samples were available, so repertoires were characterized only after the peak T cell response. Conclusions about previously exposed vaccinees were limited because only six AZD1222 recipients were SARS-CoV-2 seropositive at baseline. Most participants were white British and females outnumbered males, and the authors suggested that clonal diversity may have been underestimated. The vaccine-associated CD4 TCRs covered the entire spike protein, and the dominant responses fell in regions 160-218 and 743-854. A significant rise in spike-specific TCR breadth and depth was observed after two AZD1222 doses relative to day 0 and relative to MenACWY recipients.

CDR1 LGHDT and CDR2 YNNKEL were looked up in the germline V gene (reference sequence). The CDR3 is 9 amino acids long, termini counted. Worth noting for this clone: This clone's antigen is unknown. This CDR3 is missing its conserved last phenylalanine or tryptophan, likely due to a read error. The DNA is omitted, as the CDR3 cannot be located on it reliably, and the CDR3 follows TCRdb's listing.

The CDR3 regions of human TCRbeta chains were subjected to immunosequencing. Per the authors' processing: TCRs in the repertoires were compared against a reference library of SARS-CoV-2-specific TCRs that had been generated with the MIRA antigen-specificity platform. Breadth was defined as the fraction of unique TCRs that were SARS-CoV-2-associated. Depth was defined as the fraction of total T cells that were SARS-CoV-2-associated. Each spike-specific TCR was assigned to its reactive spike region and to a CD4 or CD8 class using the MIRA data. Log10-transformed breadth and depth values were compared by one-way ANOVA with Sidak's multiple comparisons tests. TCRdb took over this immuneACCESS table, retaining in-frame rearrangements with V and J assigned. Such tables are incomplete; in checked studies, under half of the missing clones stem from an unresolved V gene, and the remainder is unexplained. Clonal size and the V and J genes are those of that table, whereas D and trimming came from the DNA. The sample table lists over 100,000 clones, roughly 91% of them with a count of one. Less than 1.3% of the sample comes from the top ten.

This sample's time point label indicates: about 28 days (+/-7) after the second vaccine dose. Because spike-specific TCR depth and breadth did not differ between the two schedules, AZD1222 recipients who got a second dose at roughly 4 weeks were pooled with those who got a second dose at roughly 12 weeks. Vaccinee samples came from UK trials COV001 and COV002, including a single-blind randomized controlled phase 2/3 trial of AZD1222 (ChAdOx1 nCoV-19) in healthy adults. Trial participant PBMC samples were collected at day 0 and day 28 after the second dose for TCRbeta chain sequencing. This TCR was sampled from an adult who received the AZD1222 COVID-19 vaccine. Sequences were derived from peripheral blood, sampled 28 days after the second AZD1222 dose. The V and J segments used are TRBV3-1 (or the pseudogene TRBV3-2) and TRBJ1-5; the table names TRBD1, a call not compared with the DNA. The CDR3 protein sequence reads: CASSQEDRA.